Listed below are T cell receptor beta chains from one sample, sequenced in a study of T cell changes during pregnancy in multiple sclerosis. Sequencing was performed with immunoSEQ multiplex PCR; in TCRdb, only in-frame clones are kept and a portion is missing. Among 57,000 or so clones listed, 90% were seen once. This material consisted of peripheral blood, taken in the third trimester of pregnancy. These receptors all come from a female donor in good health, enrolled as a control in a pregnancy study. The CDR3 runs from the conserved cysteine through the conserved F or W. Each record gives: J gene, D gene, clone size, V gene, CDR3 DNA, CDR3 protein. A D gene is named only where the DNA matches it firmly. Some rows mark clone size as missing; the rest say once, few, many or name a class of expanded clone.

j_gene: TRBJ1-3; d_gene: NA; abundance: NA; v_gene: TRBV15; CDR3nt: TGTGCCACCAGCAGTACAGACAGCTCCTCTGGAAACACCATATATTTT; CDR3aa: CATSSTDSSSGNTIYF
j_gene: TRBJ2-1; d_gene: TRBD2; abundance: NA; v_gene: TRBV9; CDR3nt: TGTGCCAGCAGCCCAAGGACTAGCACCGGTCCCCCAGAGCAGTTCTTC; CDR3aa: CASSPRTSTGPPEQFF
j_gene: TRBJ1-5; d_gene: TRBD1; abundance: NA; v_gene: TRBV30; CDR3nt: TGTGCCTGGAGTGCGGTGGACAGGGGGCCGTATCAGCCCCAGCATTTT; CDR3aa: CAWSAVDRGPYQPQHF
j_gene: TRBJ2-7; d_gene: TRBD2; abundance: NA; v_gene: TRBV7-9; CDR3nt: TGTACCAGCAGCGCCGCGGGGGGCGCGCAGTACTTC; CDR3aa: CTSSAAGGAQYF
j_gene: TRBJ1-3; d_gene: NA; abundance: NA; v_gene: TRBV13; CDR3nt: TGTGCCAGCAGCCCCCCCGGGAGGGAAACTTCTGGAAACACCATATATTTT; CDR3aa: CASSPPGRETSGNTIYF
j_gene: TRBJ2-4; d_gene: NA; abundance: NA; v_gene: TRBV30; CDR3nt: TGTGCCTGGAGTGCGGGGATCGGGGCCAAAAACATTCAGTACTTC; CDR3aa: CAWSAGIGAKNIQYF
j_gene: TRBJ2-7; d_gene: TRBD2; abundance: NA; v_gene: TRBV27; CDR3nt: TGTGCCACCCGGAGCGGGGGCTTCCAATCCAACTACGAGCAGTACTTC; CDR3aa: CATRSGGFQSNYEQYF
j_gene: TRBJ2-3; d_gene: TRBD2; abundance: NA; v_gene: TRBV5-1; CDR3nt: TGCGCCAGCAGCCCCGGACTAGCGGGGGTCACAGATACGCAGTATTTT; CDR3aa: CASSPGLAGVTDTQYF
j_gene: TRBJ2-1; d_gene: NA; abundance: NA; v_gene: TRBV29-1; CDR3nt: TGCAGCGCCCAATCGAGTAAAACGGGGGAGCAGTTCTTC; CDR3aa: CSAQSSKTGEQFF
j_gene: TRBJ2-6; d_gene: NA; abundance: NA; v_gene: TRBV7-9; CDR3nt: TGTGCCCTTCCCGGGGCTGGGGCCAACGTCCTGACTTTC; CDR3aa: CALPGAGANVLTF
j_gene: TRBJ2-3; d_gene: TRBD2; abundance: NA; v_gene: TRBV6-6; CDR3nt: TGTGCCAGCAGAGCACCCGCGGGGGGGCTTGCAGATACGCAGTATTTT; CDR3aa: CASRAPAGGLADTQYF
j_gene: TRBJ2-1; d_gene: TRBD1; abundance: NA; v_gene: TRBV10-2; CDR3nt: TGCGCCAGCACTCGAAGGAGACAGGGGATCGATGAGCAGTTCTTC; CDR3aa: CASTRRRQGIDEQFF
j_gene: TRBJ1-4; d_gene: NA; abundance: NA; v_gene: TRBV19; CDR3nt: TGTGCCAGCGGACAGCTTTCGTCAACTAATGAAAAACTGTTTTTT; CDR3aa: CASGQLSSTNEKLFF
j_gene: TRBJ2-3; d_gene: TRBD2; abundance: NA; v_gene: TRBV29-1; CDR3nt: TGCAGCGTCCGGACTAGCCGAACAGATACGCAGTATTTT; CDR3aa: CSVRTSRTDTQYF
j_gene: TRBJ2-7; d_gene: NA; abundance: NA; v_gene: TRBV11-3; CDR3nt: TGTGCCAGCAGCTTAGATGCTCGCGGGACCTACGAGCAGTACTTC; CDR3aa: CASSLDARGTYEQYF
j_gene: TRBJ1-3; d_gene: NA; abundance: NA; v_gene: TRBV7-9; CDR3nt: TGTGCCAGCAGCTTTGGCGGGAATGGAAACACCATATATTTT; CDR3aa: CASSFGGNGNTIYF
j_gene: TRBJ1-6; d_gene: NA; abundance: NA; v_gene: TRBV30; CDR3nt: TGTGCCTGGAGTCAGTGGGCTGAGGGTTCACCCCTCCACTTT; CDR3aa: CAWSQWAEGSPLHF
j_gene: TRBJ2-5; d_gene: TRBD2; abundance: NA; v_gene: TRBV5-5; CDR3nt: TGTGCCAGCAGCGCCAGCGGGGGGACCCAGTACTTC; CDR3aa: CASSASGGTQYF
j_gene: TRBJ2-5; d_gene: TRBD1; abundance: NA; v_gene: TRBV18; CDR3nt: TGTGCCAGCTCATACAGGGGTGACGGAGAGACCCAGTACTTC; CDR3aa: CASSYRGDGETQYF
j_gene: TRBJ2-1; d_gene: NA; abundance: NA; v_gene: TRBV7-9; CDR3nt: TGTGCCAGCAGCTTAGGTAACTCAGGGGAGCAGTTCTTC; CDR3aa: CASSLGNSGEQFF
j_gene: TRBJ1-1; d_gene: TRBD1; abundance: NA; v_gene: TRBV5-1; CDR3nt: TGCGCCAGCGGGACAGGGGCTCAGACTGAAGCTTTCTTT; CDR3aa: CASGTGAQTEAFF
j_gene: TRBJ2-1; d_gene: NA; abundance: NA; v_gene: TRBV9; CDR3nt: TGTGCCAGCAGCGTAGCGTCGGGGAATGAGCAGTTCTTC; CDR3aa: CASSVASGNEQFF
j_gene: TRBJ1-1; d_gene: NA; abundance: NA; v_gene: TRBV6-5; CDR3nt: TGTGCCAGCGTTCAGAACACTGAAGCTTTCTTT; CDR3aa: CASVQNTEAFF
j_gene: TRBJ1-1; d_gene: TRBD1; abundance: NA; v_gene: TRBV5-1; CDR3nt: TGCGCCAGCACCAAGGGCCCGGGGGGGGCCCAGGGGGACACTGAAGCTTTCTTT; CDR3aa: CASTKGPGGAQGDTEAFF
j_gene: TRBJ2-5; d_gene: NA; abundance: NA; v_gene: TRBV4-1; CDR3nt: TGCGCCAGCAGCCTCCTAGCCGGGACTCAAGAGACCCAGTACTTC; CDR3aa: CASSLLAGTQETQYF
j_gene: TRBJ2-1; d_gene: TRBD1; abundance: NA; v_gene: TRBV5-1; CDR3nt: TGCGCCAGCAGCTTGGCGGGGCAGGGGGCGAAAAATTACAATGAGCAGTTCTTC; CDR3aa: CASSLAGQGAKNYNEQFF
j_gene: TRBJ1-2; d_gene: TRBD1; abundance: few; v_gene: TRBV19; CDR3nt: TGTGCCAGCTCACAGGGGATAGTAGCTAACTATGGCTACACCTTC; CDR3aa: CASSQGIVANYGYTF
j_gene: TRBJ2-2; d_gene: NA; abundance: NA; v_gene: TRBV9; CDR3nt: TGTGCCTCCTCCGGGACATTAAACACCGGGGAGCTGTTTTTT; CDR3aa: CASSGTLNTGELFF
j_gene: TRBJ2-2; d_gene: TRBD2; abundance: NA; v_gene: TRBV4-3; CDR3nt: TGCGCCAGCAGCCAAGAGGAACTAGCGGGGACCGCGAACACCGGGGAGCTGTTTTTT; CDR3aa: CASSQEELAGTANTGELFF
j_gene: TRBJ2-6; d_gene: TRBD2; abundance: NA; v_gene: TRBV4-1; CDR3nt: TGCGCCAGCAGCCAAGGGGGGGGACGGGACCTCTCTGGGGCCAACGTCCTGACTTTC; CDR3aa: CASSQGGGRDLSGANVLTF
j_gene: TRBJ1-1; d_gene: TRBD1; abundance: NA; v_gene: TRBV11-2; CDR3nt: TGTGCCAGCAGCTTCTCCGGGACAGGGGGCACTGAAGCTTTCTTT; CDR3aa: CASSFSGTGGTEAFF
j_gene: TRBJ2-5; d_gene: TRBD1; abundance: NA; v_gene: TRBV7-9; CDR3nt: TGTGCCAGCAGCTTTTCTACAGGGGGAGAGACCCAGTACTTC; CDR3aa: CASSFSTGGETQYF
j_gene: TRBJ2-2; d_gene: NA; abundance: NA; v_gene: TRBV29-1; CDR3nt: TGCAGCGTAGAGGGGGGGTACACCGGGGAGCTGTTTTTT; CDR3aa: CSVEGGYTGELFF
j_gene: TRBJ1-3; d_gene: NA; abundance: NA; v_gene: TRBV7-2; CDR3nt: TGTGCCAGCAGCCCCAGTGTGGGAGTCTCCGGAAACACCATATATTTT; CDR3aa: CASSPSVGVSGNTIYF
j_gene: TRBJ2-3; d_gene: TRBD2; abundance: NA; v_gene: TRBV10-3; CDR3nt: TGTGCCATCAGTGAGAGAGCGGGAGCTGAAGATACGCAGTATTTT; CDR3aa: CAISERAGAEDTQYF
j_gene: TRBJ2-7; d_gene: TRBD2; abundance: NA; v_gene: TRBV7-2; CDR3nt: TGTGCCAGCAGCTCCCGGACTAGCGGGGGGGAGCAGTACTTC; CDR3aa: CASSSRTSGGEQYF
j_gene: TRBJ1-2; d_gene: NA; abundance: NA; v_gene: TRBV7-9; CDR3nt: TGTGCCAGCAGCTTAGATCTCTACGGCTACACCTTC; CDR3aa: CASSLDLYGYTF
j_gene: TRBJ1-1; d_gene: NA; abundance: once; v_gene: TRBV7-2; CDR3nt: TGTGCCAGCAGCCGACCGGGAGGCACTGAAGCTTTCTTT; CDR3aa: CASSRPGGTEAFF
j_gene: TRBJ2-7; d_gene: TRBD2; abundance: NA; v_gene: TRBV30; CDR3nt: TGTGCCTGGGGAGCGGGGTACGAGCAGTACTTC; CDR3aa: CAWGAGYEQYF
j_gene: TRBJ2-1; d_gene: NA; abundance: NA; v_gene: TRBV19; CDR3nt: TGTGCCAGTAGTATCGACAGGTCCAGAACCACTGAGCAGTTCTTC; CDR3aa: CASSIDRSRTTEQFF
j_gene: TRBJ1-4; d_gene: NA; abundance: NA; v_gene: TRBV5-6; CDR3nt: TGTGCCAGCAGCCCCTCGGGATCCCCTGCGGGACTGTTTTTT; CDR3aa: CASSPSGSPAGLFF
j_gene: TRBJ1-5; d_gene: NA; abundance: NA; v_gene: TRBV27; CDR3nt: TGTGCCAGCAGCTTACTTAGCAATCAGCCCCAGCATTTT; CDR3aa: CASSLLSNQPQHF
j_gene: TRBJ1-3; d_gene: NA; abundance: NA; v_gene: TRBV27; CDR3nt: TGTGCCAGCAGTTTCACAGGTGCCTTCTCTGGAAACACCATATATTTT; CDR3aa: CASSFTGAFSGNTIYF
j_gene: TRBJ2-5; d_gene: TRBD1; abundance: NA; v_gene: TRBV25-1; CDR3nt: TGTGCCAGCAGTGAATACAGGGGGACGGAGACCCAGTACTTC; CDR3aa: CASSEYRGTETQYF